These 8 T cell receptor beta chains were all obtained from the same sample, sequenced in a study of T-cell reconstitution after alpha-beta-depleted transplantation in children. Unique molecular identifiers were used in preparing the TCRbeta library. One entry per CDR3 protein, called by TCRdb with MiXCR from the PCR reads. The sample lists roughly 490,000 distinct CDR3 sequences, 10% to 12% seen once, with 11% to 15% in the top ten. The material was PBMCs, mostly from graft donor cells, obtained 180 days after TCRalphabeta/CD19-depleted stem cell transplant. The receptors originated from a female patient under 10 years old who had a stem cell transplant for aplastic anemia, so the T cells may come from the graft donor.

V usage is TRBV7-9 and J usage is TRBJ1-2; weak D call: TRBD1 (5 bases). V was pared by 5 bases and J by 8 bases, with 18 bases between. The CDR3 loop spans 14 amino acids. In germline, CDR1 is SEHNR, CDR2 FQNEAQ (reference sequence). The CDR3 protein is CASSRERGRPGYTF. The CDR3 coding sequence is TGTGCCAGCAGCCGAGAGAGGGGCAGGCCAGGCTACACCTTC.

The table lists this clonotype with a few counts. The chain couples TRBV11-1 to TRBJ2-3, with 9 bases aligning to TRBD2. The CDR3 sequence is 18 residues long. Germline V gene lookup returns CDR1 SGHAT and CDR2 FQDESV (reference sequence). V lost 6 bases, J lost 1 base, and 14 bases stayed unmatched. This CDR3 is CASSLPGTSSHRTDTQYF. CDR3 bases: TGTGCCAGCAGTTTACCCGGGACTAGCAGCCATCGCACAGATACGCAGTATTTT.

The chain is built from TRBV20-1 and TRBJ2-2; D may be TRBD1 (6 bases). The CDR3 sequence is 15 residues long. Germline CDR1 is DFQATT and CDR2 is SNEGSKA (reference sequence). Trimming cost V 2 bases and J 3 bases, with 13 bases left between them. The CDR3 reads CSARTQGRDTGELFF. CDR3 nucleotide sequence: TGCAGTGCTAGAACACAGGGCCGAGACACCGGGGAGCTGTTTTTT.

V and J are TRBV7-6 and TRBJ2-2; 8 bases align to TRBD1. The V and J ends lost 1 base and 4 bases, in that order; junction bases with no gene match: 5. Germline CDR1 is SGHVS and CDR2 is FNYEAQ. CDR3 length: 16 residues. CDR3 DNA: TGTGCCAGCAGCTTAGTTCTCCAGGGGGCCACCGGGGAGCTGTTTTTT. Protein product: CASSLVLQGATGELFF. Supplemented by reference TRBV7-6 and TRBJ2-2, the full variable domain reads GAGVSQSPRYKVTKRGQDVALRCDPISGHVSLYWYRQALGQGPEFLTYFNYEAQQDKSGLPNDRFSAERPEGSISTLTIQRTEQRDSAMYRCASSLVLQGATGELFFGEGSRLTVL.

This clonotype was picked up a small number of times. The gene calls are TRBV15 and TRBJ1-5; D might be TRBD1 (6 bases). Trimming removed 1 base at V and 3 bases at J, with 13 bases between. From germline, CDR1 is LNHNV and CDR2 YYDKDF (reference sequence). The CDR3 is 16 residues long. The chain's CDR3 is CATSRAPGGANQPQHF. The CDR3 DNA reads TGTGCCACCAGCAGAGCCCCGGGGGGGGCCAATCAGCCCCAGCATTTT.

The gene calls are TRBV19 and TRBJ1-1; 9 positions agree with TRBD1. Losses at the gene ends were 10 bases for V and 0 bases for J; bases not matched to a gene: 3. CDR3 length equals 13 residues. Looked up from germline, CDR1 is LNHDA and CDR2 is SQIVND (reference sequence). The CDR3 DNA reads TGTGCCACCGGACAGGGGTTGAACACTGAAGCTTTCTTT. Its protein product is CATGQGLNTEAFF. Full variable domain (rest looked up from reference TRBV19 and TRBJ1-1): DGGITQSPKYLFRKEGQNVTLSCEQNLNHDAMYWYRQDPGQGLRLIYYSQIVNDFQKGDIAEGYSVSREKKESFPLTVTSAQKNPTAFYLCATGQGLNTEAFFGQGTRLTVV.

The sample holds a few counts of this clonotype. This chain joins TRBV4-3 and TRBJ1-1; D not certain. Trimming removed 0 bases at V and 6 bases at J, with 14 bases between. This CDR3 contains 15 residues. The germline V gene has CDR1 LGHNA and CDR2 YSLEER. In DNA form, the CDR3 reads TGCGCCAGCAGCCAAGATGGGCCGGGTGGCGCTGAAGCTTTCTTT. Amino acid sequence: CASSQDGPGGAEAFF.

This clonotype was counted at least ten times. The genes are TRBV7-9 and TRBJ2-1, with no clear D. V gave up 5 bases and J gave up 0 bases, with 14 bases separating them. Germline V CDR1 and CDR2: SEHNR, FQNEAQ (reference sequence). CDR3 length: 16 residues. CDR3 in DNA: TGTGCCAGCAGCCCTAGGTGGCGGAGCTCCTACAATGAGCAGTTCTTC. Translating gives CASSPRWRSSYNEQFF.